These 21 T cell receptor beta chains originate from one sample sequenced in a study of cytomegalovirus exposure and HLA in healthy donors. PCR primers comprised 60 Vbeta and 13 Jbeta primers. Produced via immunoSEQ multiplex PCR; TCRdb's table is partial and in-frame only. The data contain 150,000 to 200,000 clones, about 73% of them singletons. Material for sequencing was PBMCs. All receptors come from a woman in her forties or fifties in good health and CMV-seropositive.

The CDR3 spells CASMVAANTGELFF. The CDR3 DNA follows: TGTGCCAGCATGGTAGCGGCGAACACCGGGGAGCTGTTTTTT. The genes are TRBV2 and TRBJ2-2; a weak D match, TRBD2 (6 bases). CDR3 length: 14 amino acids. The V end was cut by 7 bases, the J end by 0 bases, with 9 bases between. Germline values: CDR1 SNHLY, CDR2 FYNNEI.

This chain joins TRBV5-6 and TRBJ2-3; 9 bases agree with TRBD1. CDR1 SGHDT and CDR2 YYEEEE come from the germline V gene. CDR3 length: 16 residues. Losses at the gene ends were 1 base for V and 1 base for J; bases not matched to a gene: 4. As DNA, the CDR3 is TGTGCCAGCAGCTTGTACCGGACAGGGGGCACAGATACGCAGTATTTT. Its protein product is CASSLYRTGGTDTQYF.

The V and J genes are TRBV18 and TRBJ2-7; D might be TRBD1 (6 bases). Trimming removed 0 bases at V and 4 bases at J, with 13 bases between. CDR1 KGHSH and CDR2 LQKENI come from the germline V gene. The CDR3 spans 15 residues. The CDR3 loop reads CASSPPVGTPYEQYF. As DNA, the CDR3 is TGTGCCAGCTCACCACCGGTCGGGACACCTTACGAGCAGTACTTC.

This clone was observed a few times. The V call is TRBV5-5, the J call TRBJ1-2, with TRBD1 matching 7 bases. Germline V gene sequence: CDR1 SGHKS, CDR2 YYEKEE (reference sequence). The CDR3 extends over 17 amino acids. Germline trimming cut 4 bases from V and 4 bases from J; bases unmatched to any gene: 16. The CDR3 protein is CASSPAPWDSNFYGYTF. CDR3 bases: TGTGCCAGCAGCCCGGCCCCATGGGACAGCAACTTCTATGGCTACACCTTC.

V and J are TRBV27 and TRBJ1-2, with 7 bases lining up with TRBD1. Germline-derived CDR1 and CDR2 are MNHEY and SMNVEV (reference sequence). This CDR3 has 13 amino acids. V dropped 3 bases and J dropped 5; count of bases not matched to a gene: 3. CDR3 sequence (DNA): TGTGCCAGCAGTTTGGCAGGGGGATATGGCTACACCTTC. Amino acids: CASSLAGGYGYTF.

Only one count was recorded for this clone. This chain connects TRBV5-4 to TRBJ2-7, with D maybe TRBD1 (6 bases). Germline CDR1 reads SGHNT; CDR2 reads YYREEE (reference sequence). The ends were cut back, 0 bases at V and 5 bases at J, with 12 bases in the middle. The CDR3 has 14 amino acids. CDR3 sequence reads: CASSLVQGSDEQYF. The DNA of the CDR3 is TGTGCCAGCAGCTTGGTACAGGGCAGCGACGAGCAGTACTTC.

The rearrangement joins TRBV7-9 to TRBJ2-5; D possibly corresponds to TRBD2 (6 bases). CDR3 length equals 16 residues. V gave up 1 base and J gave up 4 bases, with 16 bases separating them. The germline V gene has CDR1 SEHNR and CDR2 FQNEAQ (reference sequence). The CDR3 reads CASSLEGLTQRETQYF. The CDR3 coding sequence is TGTGCCAGCAGCTTAGAGGGACTGACCCAGAGAGAGACCCAGTACTTC.

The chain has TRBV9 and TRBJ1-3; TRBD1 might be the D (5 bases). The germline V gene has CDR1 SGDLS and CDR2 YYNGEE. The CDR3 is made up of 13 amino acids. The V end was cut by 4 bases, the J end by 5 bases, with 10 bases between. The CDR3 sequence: CASSPDTRNTIYF. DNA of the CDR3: TGTGCCAGCAGCCCGGACACAAGAAACACCATATATTTT.

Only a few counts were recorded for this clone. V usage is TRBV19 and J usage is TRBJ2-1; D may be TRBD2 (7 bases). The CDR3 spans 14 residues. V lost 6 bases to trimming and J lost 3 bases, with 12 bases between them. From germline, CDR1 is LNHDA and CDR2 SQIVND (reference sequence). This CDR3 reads CASRRRGHYNEQFF. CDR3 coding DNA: TGTGCCAGTAGACGGCGGGGGCACTACAATGAGCAGTTCTTC.

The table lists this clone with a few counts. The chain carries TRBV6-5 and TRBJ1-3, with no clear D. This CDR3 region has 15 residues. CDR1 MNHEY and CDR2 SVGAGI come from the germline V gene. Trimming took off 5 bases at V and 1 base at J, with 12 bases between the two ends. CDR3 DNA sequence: TGTGCCAGCAGTCGGGTTTCAAAGTCTGGAAACACCATATATTTT. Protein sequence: CASSRVSKSGNTIYF.

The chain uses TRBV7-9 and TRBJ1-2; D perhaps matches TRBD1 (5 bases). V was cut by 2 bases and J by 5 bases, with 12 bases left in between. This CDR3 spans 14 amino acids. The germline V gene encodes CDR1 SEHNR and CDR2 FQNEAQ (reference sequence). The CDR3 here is CASSLSGREYGYTF. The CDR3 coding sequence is TGTGCCAGCAGCTTATCGGGGCGGGAATATGGCTACACCTTC.

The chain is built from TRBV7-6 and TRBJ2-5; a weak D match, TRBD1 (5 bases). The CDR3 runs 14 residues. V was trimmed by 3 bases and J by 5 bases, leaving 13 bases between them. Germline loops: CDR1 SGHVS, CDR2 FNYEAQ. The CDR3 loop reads CASSLMQGWETQYF. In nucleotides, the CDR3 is TGTGCCAGCAGCTTGATGCAGGGCTGGGAGACCCAGTACTTC.

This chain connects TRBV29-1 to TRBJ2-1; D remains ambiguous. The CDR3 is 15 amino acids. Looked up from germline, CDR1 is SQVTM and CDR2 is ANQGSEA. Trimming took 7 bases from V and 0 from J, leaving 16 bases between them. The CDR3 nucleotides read TGCAGCGCGGATGGGCATTTCAGCTCCTACAATGAGCAGTTCTTC. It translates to CSADGHFSSYNEQFF.

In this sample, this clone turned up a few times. CDR3 in DNA: TGTGCCAGCAGCCCCTTGGAGACCCAGTACTTC. This sequence encodes CASSPLETQYF. The chain has TRBV7-6 and TRBJ2-5; D unresolved. Germline CDR1 reads SGHVS; CDR2 reads FNYEAQ. The CDR3 contains 11 residues. Trimming left V 5 bases short and J 5 bases short, with 6 bases between.

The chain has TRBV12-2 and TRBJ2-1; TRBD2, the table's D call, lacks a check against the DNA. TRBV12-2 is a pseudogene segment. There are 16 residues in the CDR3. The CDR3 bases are TGTGCAAGTCGCTCCCGCCGGACTAGCGGGGAAGGTGAGCAGTTCTTC. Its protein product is CASRSRRTSGEGEQFF.

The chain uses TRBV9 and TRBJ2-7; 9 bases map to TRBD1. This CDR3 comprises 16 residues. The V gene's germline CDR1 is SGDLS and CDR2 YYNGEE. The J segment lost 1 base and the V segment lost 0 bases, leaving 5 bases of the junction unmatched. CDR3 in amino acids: CASSVAWDRASYEQYF. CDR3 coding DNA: TGTGCCAGCAGCGTAGCTTGGGACAGGGCTTCCTACGAGCAGTACTTC.

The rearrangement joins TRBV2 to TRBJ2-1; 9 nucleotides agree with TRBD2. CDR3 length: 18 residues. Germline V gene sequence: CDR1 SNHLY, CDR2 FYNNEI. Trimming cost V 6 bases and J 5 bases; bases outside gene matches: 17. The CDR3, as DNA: TGTGCCAGCAGCATACAGATATATCTGCGGGGGGGAAACAATGAGCAGTTCTTC. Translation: CASSIQIYLRGGNNEQFF.

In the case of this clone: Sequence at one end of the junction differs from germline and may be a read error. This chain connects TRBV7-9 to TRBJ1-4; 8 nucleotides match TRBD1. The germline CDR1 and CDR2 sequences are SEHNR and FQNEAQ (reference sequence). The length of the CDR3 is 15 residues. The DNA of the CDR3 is TGTTCCAGCAGCTTACGGACAGGGCGGGCTGAAAAACTGTTTTTT. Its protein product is CSSSLRTGRAEKLFF. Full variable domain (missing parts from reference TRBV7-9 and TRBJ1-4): DTGVSQNPRHKITKRGQNVTFRCDPISEHNRLYWYRQTLGQGPEFLTYFQNEAQLEKSRLLSDRFSAERPKGSFSTLEIQRTEQGDSAMYLCSSSLRTGRAEKLFFGSGTQLSVL.

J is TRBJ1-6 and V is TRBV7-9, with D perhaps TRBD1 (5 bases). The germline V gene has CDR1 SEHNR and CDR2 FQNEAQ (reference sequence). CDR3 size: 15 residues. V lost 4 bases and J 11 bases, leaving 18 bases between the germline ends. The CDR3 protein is CASSSLQGTSPPLHF. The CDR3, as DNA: TGTGCCAGCAGCTCCCTTCAGGGTACCTCACCACCCCTCCACTTT.

This CDR3 is CASSPNRRVMYF. For the CDR3, the DNA is TGTGCCAGCAGCCCTAACCGGAGAGTTATGTATTTT. The chain couples TRBV7-3 to TRBJ2-3; no clear D. V was cut by 5 bases and J by 14 bases, with 17 bases left in between. This CDR3 has 12 residues. Per germline, CDR1 SGHTA and CDR2 FQGTGA.

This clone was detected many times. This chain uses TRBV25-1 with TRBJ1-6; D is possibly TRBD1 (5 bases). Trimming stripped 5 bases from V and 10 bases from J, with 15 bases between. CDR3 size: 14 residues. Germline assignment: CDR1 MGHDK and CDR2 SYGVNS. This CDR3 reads CASSPGGLGSPLHF. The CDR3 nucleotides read TGTGCCAGCAGTCCCGGGGGATTGGGATCACCCCTCCACTTT.